This TCR beta chain was sequenced during a study of T cells expressing NK-cell markers (TCRdb year 2020). For context, the study as a whole: Under 10 donors provided sorted CD3+CD56+NKG2C+, CD3+CD56+NKG2C- and CD3+CD56-NKG2C+ T-cell subsets, whose TCR beta-chain repertoires were profiled. Sequencing of the libraries produced 2 x 150 bp reads on Illumina HiSeq 2000/2500, MiSeq or NextSeq. The eight sequenced donors were randomly selected healthy volunteers, three men and five women. Among the eight sequenced donors, seven were HCMV-seropositive and one was HCMV-seronegative.

The sequencer listed for this sample is Illumina HiSeq 2000. TCR beta cDNA libraries were prepared using 5'RACE template switching, which introduced a universal primer site and unique molecular identifiers. Priming for cDNA synthesis came from the TCR beta constant segment, and two successive PCR amplification steps followed. In the authors' own workflow: MIGEC was used to demultiplex reads and group reads by UMI, and MiTCR was used to assemble and quantify clonotypes. To exclude erroneous sequences, only TCR cDNA sequences supported by at least two reads were retained. The tcR package was used for downstream repertoire analysis, and clonotypes were matched between fractions using CDR3 nucleotide sequence together with V segment. Antigen specificity was annotated against VDJdb with VDJmatch, allowing one amino acid substitution in CDR3. Once TCRdb had reprocessed the reads, it stored one entry per CDR3 protein sequence and supplied no DNA. TCRdb, rather than the study authors, made the V and J calls. Per the sample table, the count is 140,000 to 150,000 distinct CDR3 sequences. Of the sample, roughly an eighth is held by the ten largest clones.

A note on this clonotype: Its antigen is currently not known.

HCMV serostatus was determined by detecting HCMV-specific IgG in serum with a commercial ELISA kit. Ficoll density gradient centrifugation was used to isolate peripheral blood mononuclear cells from blood. The CDR3 has 14 amino acids, counting the end cysteine and phenylalanine. The DNA sequence is not available. CDR1 and CDR2 (LNHNV, YYDKDF) derive from the germline V gene (reference sequence). General findings and caveats noted by the study authors: Those dominant clonotypes were again the most abundant among CD3+CD56-NKG2C+ cells in a few donors, at 28.3-60.1%. In several donors, the dominant CD3+CD56+NKG2C+ clonotypes were among the top 10 CD8+ clonotypes and accounted for about 1.0-7.5% of CD8+ T cells. Whether the expanded NKG2C-expressing T cell clones were specific for HCMV antigens was left unclear.

The sequence was obtained from a man aged 18 to 30 in good health. Donor details come from another sample of the same person, matched by shared clones. The sample was blood T cells: a sorted CD56 or NKG2C T cell subset, CD4+ or CD8+ T cells, or bulk PBMC T cells (not recorded which). The V gene is TRBV15 and the J gene is TRBJ2-3; TCRdb names TRBD1, which stays unverified in the absence of DNA. The CDR3 corresponds to CATSTRGSTDTQYF.